This TCR beta chain stems from a study of chemoradiotherapy in HPV16-positive cancers. Profiled with immunoSEQ multiplex PCR; TCRdb holds only in-frame clones, not every one. Among 9,000 to 13,000 clones listed, roughly 70% were seen once. V trimming: 9 bases; J trimming: 7 bases; junction bases outside the gene matches: 6. Germline CDR1 and CDR2: LNHDA and SQIVND (reference sequence). This CDR3 comprises 12 residues. This material was collected from a patient who underwent chemoradiotherapy. This chain links TRBV19 with TRBJ2-1; 7 nucleotides line up with TRBD1. The clonotype originates from a human donor with HPV-associated anogenital cancer. CDR3 nucleotides: TGTGCCAGCTCGACAGGGTCGAATGAGCAGTTCTTC. It specifies CASSTGSNEQFF.